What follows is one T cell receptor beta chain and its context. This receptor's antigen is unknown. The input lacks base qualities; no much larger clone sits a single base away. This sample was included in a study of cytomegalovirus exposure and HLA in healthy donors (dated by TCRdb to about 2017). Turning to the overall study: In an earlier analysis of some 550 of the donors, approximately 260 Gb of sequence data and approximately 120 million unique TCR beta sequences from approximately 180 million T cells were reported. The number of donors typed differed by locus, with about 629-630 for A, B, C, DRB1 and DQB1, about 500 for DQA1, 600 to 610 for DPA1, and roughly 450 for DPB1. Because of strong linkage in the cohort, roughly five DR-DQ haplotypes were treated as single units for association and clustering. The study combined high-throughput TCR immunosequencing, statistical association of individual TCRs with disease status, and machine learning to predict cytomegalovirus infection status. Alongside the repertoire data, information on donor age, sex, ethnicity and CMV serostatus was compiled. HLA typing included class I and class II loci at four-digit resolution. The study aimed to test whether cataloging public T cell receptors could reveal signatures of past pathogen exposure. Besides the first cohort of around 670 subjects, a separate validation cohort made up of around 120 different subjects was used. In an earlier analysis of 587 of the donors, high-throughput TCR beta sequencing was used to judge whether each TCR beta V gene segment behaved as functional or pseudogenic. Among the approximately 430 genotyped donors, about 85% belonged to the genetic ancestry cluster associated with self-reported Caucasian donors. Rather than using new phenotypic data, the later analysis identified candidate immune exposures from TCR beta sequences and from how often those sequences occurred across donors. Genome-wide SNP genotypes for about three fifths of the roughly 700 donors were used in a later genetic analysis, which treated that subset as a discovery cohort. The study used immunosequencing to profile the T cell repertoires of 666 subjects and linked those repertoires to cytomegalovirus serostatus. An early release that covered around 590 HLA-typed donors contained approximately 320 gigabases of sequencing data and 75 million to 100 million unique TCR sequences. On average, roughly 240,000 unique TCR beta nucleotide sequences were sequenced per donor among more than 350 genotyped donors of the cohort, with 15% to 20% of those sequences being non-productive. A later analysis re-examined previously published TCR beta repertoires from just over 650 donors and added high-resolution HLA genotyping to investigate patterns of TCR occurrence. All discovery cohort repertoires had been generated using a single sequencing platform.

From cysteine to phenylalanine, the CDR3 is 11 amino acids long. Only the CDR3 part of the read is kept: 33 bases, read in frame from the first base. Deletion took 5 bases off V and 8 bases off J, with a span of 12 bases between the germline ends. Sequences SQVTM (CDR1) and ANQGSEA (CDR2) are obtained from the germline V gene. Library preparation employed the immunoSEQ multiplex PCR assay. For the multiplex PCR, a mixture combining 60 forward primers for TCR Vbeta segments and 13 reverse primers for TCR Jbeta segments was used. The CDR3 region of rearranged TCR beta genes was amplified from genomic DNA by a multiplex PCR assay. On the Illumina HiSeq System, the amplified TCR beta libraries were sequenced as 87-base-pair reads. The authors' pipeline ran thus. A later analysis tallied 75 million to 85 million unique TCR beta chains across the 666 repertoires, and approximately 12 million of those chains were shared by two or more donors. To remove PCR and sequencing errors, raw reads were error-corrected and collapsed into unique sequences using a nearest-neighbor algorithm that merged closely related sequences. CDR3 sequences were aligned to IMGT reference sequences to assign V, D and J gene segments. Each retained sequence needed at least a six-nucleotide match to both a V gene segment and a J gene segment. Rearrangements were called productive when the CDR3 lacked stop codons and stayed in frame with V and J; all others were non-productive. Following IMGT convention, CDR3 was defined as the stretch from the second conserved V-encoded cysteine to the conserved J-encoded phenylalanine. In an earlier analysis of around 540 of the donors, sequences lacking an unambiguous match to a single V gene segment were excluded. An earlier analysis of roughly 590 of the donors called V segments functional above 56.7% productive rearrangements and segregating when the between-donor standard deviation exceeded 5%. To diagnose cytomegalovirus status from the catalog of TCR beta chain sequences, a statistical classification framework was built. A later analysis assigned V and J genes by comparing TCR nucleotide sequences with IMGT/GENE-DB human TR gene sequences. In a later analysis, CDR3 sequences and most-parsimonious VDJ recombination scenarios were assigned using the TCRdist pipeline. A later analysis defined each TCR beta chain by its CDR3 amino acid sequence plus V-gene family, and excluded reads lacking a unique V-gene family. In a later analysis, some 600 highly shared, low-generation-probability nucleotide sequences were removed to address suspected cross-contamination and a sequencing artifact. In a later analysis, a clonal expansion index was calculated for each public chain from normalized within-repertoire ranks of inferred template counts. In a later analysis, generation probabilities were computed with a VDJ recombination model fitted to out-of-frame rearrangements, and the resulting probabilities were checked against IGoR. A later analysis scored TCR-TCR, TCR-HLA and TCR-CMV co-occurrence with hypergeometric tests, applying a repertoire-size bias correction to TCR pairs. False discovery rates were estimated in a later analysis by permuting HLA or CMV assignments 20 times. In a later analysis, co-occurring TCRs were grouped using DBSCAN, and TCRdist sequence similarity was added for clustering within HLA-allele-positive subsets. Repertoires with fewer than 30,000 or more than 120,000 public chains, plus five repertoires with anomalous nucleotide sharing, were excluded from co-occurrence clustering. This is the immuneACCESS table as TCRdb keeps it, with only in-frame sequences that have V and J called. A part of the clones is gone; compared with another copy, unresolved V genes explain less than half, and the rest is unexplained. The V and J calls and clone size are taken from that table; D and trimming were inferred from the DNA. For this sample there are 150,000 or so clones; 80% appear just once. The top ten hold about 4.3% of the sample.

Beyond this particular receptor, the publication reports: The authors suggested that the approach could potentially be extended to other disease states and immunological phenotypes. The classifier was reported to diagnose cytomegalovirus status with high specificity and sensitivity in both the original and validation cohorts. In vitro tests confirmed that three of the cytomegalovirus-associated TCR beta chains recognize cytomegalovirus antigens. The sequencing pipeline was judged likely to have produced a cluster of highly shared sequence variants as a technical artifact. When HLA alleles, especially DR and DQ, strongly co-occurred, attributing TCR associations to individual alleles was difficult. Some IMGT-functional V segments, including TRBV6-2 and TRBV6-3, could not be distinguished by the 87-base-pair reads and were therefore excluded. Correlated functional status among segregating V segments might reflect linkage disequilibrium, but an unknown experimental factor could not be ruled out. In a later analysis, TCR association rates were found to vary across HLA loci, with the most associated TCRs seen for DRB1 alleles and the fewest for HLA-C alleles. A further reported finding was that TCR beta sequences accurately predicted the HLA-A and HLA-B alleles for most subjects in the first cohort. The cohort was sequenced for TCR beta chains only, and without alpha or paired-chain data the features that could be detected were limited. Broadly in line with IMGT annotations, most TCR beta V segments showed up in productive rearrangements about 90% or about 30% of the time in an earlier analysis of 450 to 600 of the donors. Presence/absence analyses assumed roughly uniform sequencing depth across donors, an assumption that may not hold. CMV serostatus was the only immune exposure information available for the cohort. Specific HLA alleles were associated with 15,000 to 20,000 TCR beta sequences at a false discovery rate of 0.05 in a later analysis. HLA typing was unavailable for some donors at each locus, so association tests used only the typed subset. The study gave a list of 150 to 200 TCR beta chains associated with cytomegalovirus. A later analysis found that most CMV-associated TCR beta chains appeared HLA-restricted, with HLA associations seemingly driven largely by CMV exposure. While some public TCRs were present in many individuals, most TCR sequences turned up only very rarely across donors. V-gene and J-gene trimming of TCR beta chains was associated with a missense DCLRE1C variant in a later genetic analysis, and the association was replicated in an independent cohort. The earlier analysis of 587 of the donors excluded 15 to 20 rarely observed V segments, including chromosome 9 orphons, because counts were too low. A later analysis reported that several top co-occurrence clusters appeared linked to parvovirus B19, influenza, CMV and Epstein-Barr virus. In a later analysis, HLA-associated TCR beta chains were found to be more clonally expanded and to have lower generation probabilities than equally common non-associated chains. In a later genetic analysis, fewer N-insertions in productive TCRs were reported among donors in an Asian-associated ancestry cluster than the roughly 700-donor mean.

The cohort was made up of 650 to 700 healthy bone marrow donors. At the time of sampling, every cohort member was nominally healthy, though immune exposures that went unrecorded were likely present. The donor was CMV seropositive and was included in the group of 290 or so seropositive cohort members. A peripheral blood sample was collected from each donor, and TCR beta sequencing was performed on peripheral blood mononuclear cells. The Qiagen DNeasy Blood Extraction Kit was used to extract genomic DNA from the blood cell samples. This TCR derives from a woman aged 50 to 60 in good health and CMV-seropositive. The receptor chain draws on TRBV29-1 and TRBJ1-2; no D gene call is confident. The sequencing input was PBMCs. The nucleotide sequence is TGCAGCGTTCGTGGAGTTAAGGGCTACACCTTC. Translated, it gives CSVRGVKGYTF.